Listed below are T cell receptor beta chains from one sample, sequenced in a study of shared clonotypes between healthy human individuals. Some clones are missing from TCRdb's copy, which holds only in-frame ones; the method was immunoSEQ multiplex PCR. This table has about 680,000 clones, less than 80% appearing once. The sequencing sample was made of memory CD4+ T cells sorted from blood. These receptors were collected from a woman aged 25 to 39 in good health. Each CDR3 is given with its conserved first and last residue. A D gene is named only where the DNA matches it firmly. A row's size may be missing; if present it is once, few, many or a size class.

J gene	D gene	clone size	V gene	CDR3 protein	CDR3 DNA
TRBJ1-4	TRBD1	.	TRBV6-5	CASSYRGLANEKLFF	TGTGCCAGCAGTTACAGGGGGCTCGCTAATGAAAAACTGTTTTTT
TRBJ1-1	TRBD1	.	TRBV11-2	CASSERGDRGVGAFF	TGTGCCAGCAGTGAAAGGGGGGACAGGGGAGTGGGAGCTTTCTTT
TRBJ2-7	TRBD1	.	TRBV28	CASSLGTGRSYEQYF	TGTGCCAGCAGTTTAGGGACAGGGAGGTCCTACGAGCAGTACTTC
TRBJ2-1	.	.	TRBV6-4	CASSQDSSSYNEQFF	TGTGCCAGCAGTCAGGACTCGAGCTCCTACAATGAGCAGTTCTTC
TRBJ2-7	TRBD1	few	TRBV10-3	CATWDRDYEQYF	TGTGCCACCTGGGACAGGGACTACGAGCAGTACTTC
TRBJ2-5	TRBD2	.	TRBV9	CASSVGREQETQYF	TGTGCCAGCAGCGTAGGGCGGGAGCAAGAGACCCAGTACTTC
TRBJ1-4	.	.	TRBV27	CASSLSAYNEKLFF	TGTGCCAGCAGTTTGTCGGCCTATAATGAAAAACTGTTTTTT
TRBJ1-1	.	.	TRBV6-6	CASSYRGITEAFF	TGTGCCAGCAGTTACCGGGGGATAACTGAAGCTTTCTTT
TRBJ2-3	TRBD2	.	TRBV2	CASSRLAGAPDTQYF	TGTGCCAGCAGTCGACTAGCGGGAGCCCCAGATACGCAGTATTTT
TRBJ1-2	.	.	TRBV9	CASSVATGRVNYGYTF	TGTGCCAGCAGCGTAGCTACGGGCAGGGTAAACTATGGCTACACCTTC
TRBJ1-2	.	.	TRBV5-1	CASSFSGQFYGYTF	TGCGCCAGCAGCTTCTCAGGACAGTTCTATGGCTACACCTTC
TRBJ2-7	TRBD2	.	TRBV5-6	CASSVRTSVGYEQYF	TGTGCCAGCAGCGTGAGGACTAGCGTGGGCTACGAGCAGTACTTC
TRBJ2-1	.	.	TRBV28	CASSLSGGWFF	TGTGCCAGCAGCCTATCAGGGGGGTGGTTCTTC
TRBJ2-5	TRBD2	many	TRBV27	CASSRTSGGQETQYF	TGTGCCAGCAGTCGGACTAGCGGGGGCCAAGAGACCCAGTACTTC
TRBJ1-5	.	.	TRBV7-6	CASSPGPRHGNQPQHF	TGTGCCAGCAGCCCGGGTCCCCGGCATGGCAATCAGCCCCAGCATTTT
TRBJ2-7	.	.	TRBV2	CASRGDRTYEQYF	TGTGCCAGCAGGGGAGACAGGACCTACGAGCAGTACTTC
TRBJ2-2	.	.	TRBV5-5	CASSKQVNTGELFF	TGTGCCAGCAGCAAACAGGTTAACACCGGGGAGCTGTTTTTT
TRBJ1-5	TRBD1	.	TRBV19	CASMAVQGASSQPQHF	TGTGCCAGTATGGCCGTCCAGGGGGCAAGTAGTCAGCCCCAGCATTTT
TRBJ1-2	.	.	TRBV6-5	CASSYSPGINYGYTF	TGTGCCAGCAGTTATTCCCCTGGCATAAACTATGGCTACACCTTC
TRBJ2-1	TRBD2	.	TRBV6-4	CASSAPTILAGVYGNEQFF	TGTGCCAGCAGTGCCCCCACAATTCTAGCGGGAGTTTATGGCAATGAGCAGTTCTTC
TRBJ2-7	.	.	TRBV6-1	CATRGALSSYEQYF	TGTGCCACTAGGGGAGCCCTCAGCTCCTACGAGCAGTACTTC
TRBJ2-7	TRBD1	.	TRBV7-2	CASTLSGGDTYEQYF	TGTGCCAGCACCTTGTCAGGGGGTGACACCTACGAGCAGTACTTC
TRBJ2-3	.	.	TRBV5-6	CASSQGGVTDTQYF	TGTGCCAGCAGCCAAGGGGGGGTCACAGATACGCAGTATTTT
TRBJ2-7	.	.	TRBV11-2	CASSRSSYEQYF	TGTGCCAGCAGCCGAAGCTCCTACGAGCAGTACTTC
TRBJ1-5	.	.	TRBV28	CASFSRGGQPQHF	TGTGCCAGCTTTTCTCGGGGCGGTCAGCCCCAGCATTTT
TRBJ2-1	TRBD1	.	TRBV11-2	CASSSKGQGAAADEQFF	TGTGCCAGCAGCTCTAAGGGACAGGGGGCGGCGGCAGATGAGCAGTTCTTC
TRBJ1-4	.	.	TRBV4-2	CASSPGGESEKLFF	TGTGCCAGCAGCCCCGGGGGGGAAAGCGAAAAACTGTTTTTT
TRBJ1-2	.	.	TRBV11-2	CASSFGVKGYGYTF	TGTGCCAGCAGCTTTGGCGTGAAGGGCTATGGCTACACCTTC
TRBJ2-7	.	.	TRBV27	CASSLKGLGHEQYF	TGTGCCAGCAGTTTAAAAGGGTTGGGGCACGAGCAGTACTTC
TRBJ2-7	TRBD1	.	TRBV25-1	CASSDAGTGTYEQYF	TGTGCCAGCAGTGATGCCGGGACAGGGACCTACGAGCAGTACTTC
TRBJ2-3	.	.	TRBV5-1	CASSLKGLTDTQYF	TGCGCCAGCAGCTTGAAGGGGCTCACAGATACGCAGTATTTT
TRBJ2-7	TRBD2	.	TRBV28	CASRYGRVASYEQYF	TGTGCCAGCAGATATGGGAGGGTCGCCTCCTACGAGCAGTACTTC
TRBJ2-5	TRBD2	few	TRBV5-1	CASSLGGTSGRGQETQYF	TGCGCCAGCAGCTTGGGAGGGACTAGCGGGAGAGGCCAAGAGACCCAGTACTTC
TRBJ1-1	.	.	TRBV7-6	CASSPKEPRVRGNTEAFF	TGTGCCAGCAGCCCAAAGGAGCCCCGAGTGCGGGGGAACACTGAAGCTTTCTTT